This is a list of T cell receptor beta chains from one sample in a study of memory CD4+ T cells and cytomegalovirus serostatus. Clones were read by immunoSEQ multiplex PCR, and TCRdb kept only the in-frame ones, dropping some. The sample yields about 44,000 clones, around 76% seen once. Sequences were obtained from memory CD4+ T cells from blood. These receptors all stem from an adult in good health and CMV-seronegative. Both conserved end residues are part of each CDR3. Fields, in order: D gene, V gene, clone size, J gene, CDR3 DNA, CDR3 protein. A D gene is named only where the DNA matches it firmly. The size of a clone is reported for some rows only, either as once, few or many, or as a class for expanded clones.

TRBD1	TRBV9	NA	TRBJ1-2	TGTGCCAGCAGCGTAGAAGGGGGCGGTGGCTACACCTTC	CASSVEGGGGYTF
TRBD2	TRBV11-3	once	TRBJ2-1	TGTGCCAGCAACTTAGGCCTAGCGGGGGATAATGAGCAGTTCTTC	CASNLGLAGDNEQFF
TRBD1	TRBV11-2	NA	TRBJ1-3	TGTGCCAGCAGAAGAGTCAGGGGGAGCTCTGGAAACACCATATATTTT	CASRRVRGSSGNTIYF
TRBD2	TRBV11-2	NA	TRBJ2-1	TGTGCCAGCAGCTTATGGGGACTAGCGGTGGATGAGCAGTTCTTC	CASSLWGLAVDEQFF
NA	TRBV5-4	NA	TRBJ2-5	TGTGCCAGCAGCCACCGGGTGGGATGGCAGAATCCAATTGAGACCCAGTACTTC	CASSHRVGWQNPIETQYF
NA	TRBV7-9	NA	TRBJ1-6	TGTGCCAGCAGCCAAGGGGCCTCACCCCTCCACTTT	CASSQGASPLHF
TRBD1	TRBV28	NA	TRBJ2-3	TGTGCCAGCAGGGTCCCGGGACAGGGTAGCACAGATACGCAGTATTTT	CASRVPGQGSTDTQYF
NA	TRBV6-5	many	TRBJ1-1	TGTGCCAGCCGCGAATGGACGGCTCTAGGCACTGAAGCTTTCTTT	CASREWTALGTEAFF
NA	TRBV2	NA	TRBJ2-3	TGTGCCAGCGAATTTGCGGGCGGCACAGATACGCAGTATTTT	CASEFAGGTDTQYF
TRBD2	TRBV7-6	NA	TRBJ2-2	TGTGCCAGCAGCTCCTCCCCAGCGGGCGCTAGCGGGGGATTCACCGGGGAGCTGTTTTTT	CASSSSPAGASGGFTGELFF
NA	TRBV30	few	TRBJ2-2	TGTGCCTGGAGTGTAAGAGATGCGGGGGAGCTGTTTTTT	CAWSVRDAGELFF
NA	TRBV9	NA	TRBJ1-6	TGTGCCAGCAGCCCGCGACAAGATAATTCACCCCTCCACTTT	CASSPRQDNSPLHF
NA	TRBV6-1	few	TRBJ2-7	TGTGCCAGCAGTGAATTTTACGAGCAGTACTTC	CASSEFYEQYF
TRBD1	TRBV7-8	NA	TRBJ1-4	TGTGCCAGCAGCTTATCGGGGACAGGGTTACATGAAAAACTGTTTTTT	CASSLSGTGLHEKLFF
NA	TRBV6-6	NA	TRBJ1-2	TGTGCCAGCAGCGACGAAACAGGGTCTGAAGGCTACACCTTC	CASSDETGSEGYTF
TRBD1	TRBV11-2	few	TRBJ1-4	TGTGCCAGCAGCCCAGGGGGCTCTGAAAAACTGTTTTTT	CASSPGGSEKLFF
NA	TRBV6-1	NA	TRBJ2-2	TGTGCCAGCAGTGAACAACCCACTAACACCGGGGAGCTGTTTTTT	CASSEQPTNTGELFF
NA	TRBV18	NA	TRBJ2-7	TGTGCCAGCTCACCGACCCCTCGCGAGCAGTACTTC	CASSPTPREQYF
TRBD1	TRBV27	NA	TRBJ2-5	TGTGCCAGCAGACCAGGGGGCAGGGTAGAGACCCAGTACTTC	CASRPGGRVETQYF
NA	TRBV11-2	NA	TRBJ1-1	TGTGCCAGCAGCCGGGGGTCCTTGAGTGGTCTGAAGCCGTGGTCTAAAGCTTTCTTT	CASSRGSLSGLKPWSKAFF
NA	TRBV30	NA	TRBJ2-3	TGTGCCTGGAGTCTAGCCGCAGATACGCAGTATTTT	CAWSLAADTQYF
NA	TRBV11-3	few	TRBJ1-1	TGTGCCAGCAGCTTAGGCACCAAGGGTACTGAAGCTTTCTTT	CASSLGTKGTEAFF
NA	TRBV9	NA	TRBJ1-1	TGTGCCAGCAGCTTCCCCACCCCCCCAGGTTTGAACACTGAAGCTTTCTTT	CASSFPTPPGLNTEAFF
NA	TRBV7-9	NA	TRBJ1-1	TGTGCCAGCAGCTTAGTAGGGCCGGGAGTCGCTTTCTTT	CASSLVGPGVAFF
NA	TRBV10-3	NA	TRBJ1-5	TGTGCCGCAAGACCGGCGAGCAATCAGCCCCAGCATTTT	CAARPASNQPQHF
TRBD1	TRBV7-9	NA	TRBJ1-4	TGTGCCAGCAGCTTAGAACAGGGGTATGAAAAACTGTTTTTT	CASSLEQGYEKLFF
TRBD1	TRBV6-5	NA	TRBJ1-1	TGTGCCAGCGCCCTCATCGACAGGGGGCGCGAAGCTTTCTTT	CASALIDRGREAFF
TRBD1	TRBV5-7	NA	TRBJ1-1	TGTGCCAGCAGCTTGTCCTTCCTATCGGCAGGGGGCTTCGGCGACGAAGCTTTCTTT	CASSLSFLSAGGFGDEAFF
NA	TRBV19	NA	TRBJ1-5	TGTGCCAGTAGTACGGATAGAGGCGGGACGGTTTATAGCAATCAGCCCCAGCATTTT	CASSTDRGGTVYSNQPQHF
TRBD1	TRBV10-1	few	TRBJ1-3	TGCGCCAGCAGTGAAGCCGGGACAGGGAACACCATATATTTT	CASSEAGTGNTIYF
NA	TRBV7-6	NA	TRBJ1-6	TGTGCCAGCAGCCCAAAGAGGGGGGTCAATTCACCCCTCCACTTT	CASSPKRGVNSPLHF
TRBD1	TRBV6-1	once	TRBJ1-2	TGTGCCAGCAGTGCTTTTCCCGGGACAGATAACTATGGCTACACCTTC	CASSAFPGTDNYGYTF
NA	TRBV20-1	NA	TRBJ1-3	TGCAGTGCTAGAGCCGGAAACACCATATATTTT	CSARAGNTIYF
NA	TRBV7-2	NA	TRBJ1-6	TGTGCCAGCAGCCCGGACGTAGGATTTAATTCACCCCTCCACTTT	CASSPDVGFNSPLHF
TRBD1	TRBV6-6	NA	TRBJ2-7	TGTGCCAGCACCGGGGACAGGGGCGAGCAGTACTTC	CASTGDRGEQYF
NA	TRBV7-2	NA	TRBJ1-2	TGTGCCAGCAGCTTAGAAGCGGGGGCCCTTTATGGCTACACCTTC	CASSLEAGALYGYTF
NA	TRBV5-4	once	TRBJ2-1	TGTGCCAGCAGCTTAGCGGCAGGGCCCTACAATGAGCAGTTCTTC	CASSLAAGPYNEQFF
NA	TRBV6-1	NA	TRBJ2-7	TGTGCCAGCAGTGAATCATACGTACGGAACGAGCAGTACTTC	CASSESYVRNEQYF
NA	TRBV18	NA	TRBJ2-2	TGTGCCAGCTCCCCCGGGGGCTCGGCCGGGGAGCTGTTTTTT	CASSPGGSAGELFF
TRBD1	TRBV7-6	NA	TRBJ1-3	TGTGCCAGCAGCAAGACCGGACAGGGCCCTGGCTCTGGAAACACCATATATTTT	CASSKTGQGPGSGNTIYF
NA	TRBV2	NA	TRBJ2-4	TGTGCCAGCAGTAAGGAGGGACAAGTAAACATTCAGTACTTC	CASSKEGQVNIQYF
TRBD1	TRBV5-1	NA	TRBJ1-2	TGCGCCAGCAGCTCGCTACAGGGGATCAATGGCTACACCTTC	CASSSLQGINGYTF
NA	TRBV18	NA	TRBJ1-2	TGTGCCAGCTCACCACCAAGCAGGGTTCCTGGCTACACCTTC	CASSPPSRVPGYTF
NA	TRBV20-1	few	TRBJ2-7	TGCAGTGCTAGAGCGTTTCCCGAGCAGTACTTC	CSARAFPEQYF
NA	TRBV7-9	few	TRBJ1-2	TGTGCCAGCAGCTTCGGGGTTAACTATGGCTACACCTTC	CASSFGVNYGYTF
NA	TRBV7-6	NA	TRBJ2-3	TGTGCCAGCAGCTCCGGGACGAGCTCTAGCACAGATACGCAGTATTTT	CASSSGTSSSTDTQYF
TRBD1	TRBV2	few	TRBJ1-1	TGTGCCAGCAGTCTAAAGGGGACAGGAACTGAAGCTTTCTTT	CASSLKGTGTEAFF
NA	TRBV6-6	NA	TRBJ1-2	TGTGCCAGCAGTTCACGACTAGTGGATGGCTACACCTTC	CASSSRLVDGYTF
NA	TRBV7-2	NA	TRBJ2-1	TGTGCCAGCAGCTTTACTTCGGCTAATGAGCAGTTCTTC	CASSFTSANEQFF
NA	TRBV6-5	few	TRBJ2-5	TGTGCCAGCAGGTCGGGGACCCAAGAGACCCAGTACTTC	CASRSGTQETQYF
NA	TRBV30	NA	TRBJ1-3	TGTGCCTGGACCCCCGGGGCAGCTGCTGGAAACACCATATATTTT	CAWTPGAAAGNTIYF
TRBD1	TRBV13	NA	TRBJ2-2	TGTGCCAGCAGCCCTGGGACAGGTCGGTACACCGGGGAGCTGTTTTTT	CASSPGTGRYTGELFF
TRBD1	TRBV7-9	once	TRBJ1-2	TGTGCCAGCAGCCGGACAGGGGGTAACTATGGCTACACCTTC	CASSRTGGNYGYTF
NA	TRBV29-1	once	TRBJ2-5	TGCAGCGTTCAGACTGTGTACCAAGAGACCCAGTACTTC	CSVQTVYQETQYF